This TCR beta chain was sequenced during a study of blood T cell repertoires in COVID-19. The V and J ends lost 4 bases and 10 bases, in that order; junction bases with no gene match: 14. The CDR3 is 14 amino acids. Germline CDR1 reads SGHRS; CDR2 reads YFSETQ. Clones were read by immunoSEQ multiplex PCR, and TCRdb kept only the in-frame ones, dropping some. The profile covers 310,000 or so clones, with 90% appearing a single time and 1.1% taken by the ten largest. This TCR was recovered from a woman aged 30 to 39 who had recovered from COVID-19. Sequenced input: PBMCs or T cells enriched from blood (not recorded which). The rearrangement joins TRBV5-1 to TRBJ2-7; 7 bases agree with TRBD1. CDR3 DNA: TGCGCCAGCAGCCTAGGACAGGCACCACACTACCAGTACTTC. This gives the protein CASSLGQAPHYQYF.